These 4 T cell receptor beta chains were sequenced from one sample in a study of T cells in Graves' hyperthyroidism and ophthalmopathy. The TCR beta CDR3 regions underwent amplification using RNA transcripts as the source. The HTBI primer set was used in a first-round RT-PCR of the TCR CDR3. One entry per CDR3 protein, called by TCRdb with MiXCR from the multiplex PCR reads. The sample carries around 420,000 distinct CDR3 sequences, roughly an eighth recorded once. Input material: blood. Receptor source: a woman between 18 and 29 years old with Graves' hyperthyroidism.

Concerning this clonotype: Given a much more abundant clone one base away, this may be a read error. The chain is built from TRBV6-1 and TRBJ2-3; possibly TRBD1 for D (6 bases). This CDR3 is 17 amino acids long. The germline V gene has CDR1 MNHNS and CDR2 SASEGT. V was pared by 7 bases and J by 4 bases, with 24 bases between. DNA for the CDR3: TGTGCCAGCAATGGCACAGGGCGTATAACCCATGCAGATACGCAGTATTTT. As protein: CASNGTGRITHADTQYF.

This clonotype was found many times. The V gene is TRBV9, the J gene TRBJ2-7; D is perhaps TRBD1 or TRBD2 (5 bases each). The CDR3 length is 16 residues. Trimming took 0 bases from V and 5 from J, leaving 18 bases between them. Germline assignment: CDR1 SGDLS and CDR2 YYNGEE. The CDR3 loop reads CASSVAPGPIGNEQYF. CDR3 DNA sequence: TGTGCCAGCAGCGTAGCCCCGGGACCCATAGGTAACGAGCAGTACTTC.

This clonotype was observed a handful of times. This chain joins TRBV4-1 and TRBJ2-7, with a possible D match to TRBD2 (6 bases). V lost 5 bases and J lost 4, with 15 bases in between. The CDR3 contains 14 residues. Per germline, CDR1 MGHRA and CDR2 YSYEKL. CDR3: CASSVGGSLYEQYF. The CDR3 DNA is TGCGCCAGCAGCGTTGGGGGGAGCCTTTACGAGCAGTACTTC.

In its sample, this clonotype was seen many times. The V and J genes are TRBV6-1 and TRBJ2-3; 7 nucleotides agree with TRBD2. Germline V gene data show CDR1 as MNHNS and CDR2 as SASEGT. CDR3 length: 17 residues. The V segment lost 7 bases and the J segment 0 bases; nucleotides outside the gene matches: 13. The CDR3 here is CASTLVMGRGSTDTQYF. The CDR3 DNA reads as TGTGCCAGCACCCTTGTTATGGGGCGGGGGAGCACAGATACGCAGTATTTT.